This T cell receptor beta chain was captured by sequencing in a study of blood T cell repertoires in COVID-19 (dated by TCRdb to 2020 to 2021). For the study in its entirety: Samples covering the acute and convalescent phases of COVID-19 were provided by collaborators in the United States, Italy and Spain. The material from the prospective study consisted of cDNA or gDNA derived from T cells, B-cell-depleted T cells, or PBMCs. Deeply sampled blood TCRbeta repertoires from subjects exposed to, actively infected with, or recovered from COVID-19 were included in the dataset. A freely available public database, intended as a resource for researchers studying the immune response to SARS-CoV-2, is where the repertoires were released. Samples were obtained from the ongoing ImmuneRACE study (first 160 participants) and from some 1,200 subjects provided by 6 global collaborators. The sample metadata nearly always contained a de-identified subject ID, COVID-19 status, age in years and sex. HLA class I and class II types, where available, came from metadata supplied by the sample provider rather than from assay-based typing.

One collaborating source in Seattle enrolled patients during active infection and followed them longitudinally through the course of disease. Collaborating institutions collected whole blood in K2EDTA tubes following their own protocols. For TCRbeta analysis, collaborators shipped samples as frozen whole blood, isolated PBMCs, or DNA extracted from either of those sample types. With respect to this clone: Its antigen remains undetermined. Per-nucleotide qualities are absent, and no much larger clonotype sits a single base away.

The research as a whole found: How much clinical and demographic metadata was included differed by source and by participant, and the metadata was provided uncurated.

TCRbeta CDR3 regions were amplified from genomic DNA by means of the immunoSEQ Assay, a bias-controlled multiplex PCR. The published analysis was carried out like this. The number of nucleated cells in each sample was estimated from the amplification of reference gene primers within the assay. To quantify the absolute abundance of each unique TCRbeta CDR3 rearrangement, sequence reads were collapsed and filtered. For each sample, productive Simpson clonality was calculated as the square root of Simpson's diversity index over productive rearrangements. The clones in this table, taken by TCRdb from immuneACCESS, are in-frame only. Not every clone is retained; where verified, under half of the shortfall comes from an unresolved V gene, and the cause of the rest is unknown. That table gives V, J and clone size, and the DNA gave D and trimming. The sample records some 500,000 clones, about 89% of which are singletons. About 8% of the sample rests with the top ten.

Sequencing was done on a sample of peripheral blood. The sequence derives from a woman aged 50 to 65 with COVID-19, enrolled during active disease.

The CDR3 has the sequence CASSYSIGGAGETQYF. At the DNA level, the sequence is TGTGCCAGCAGTTACTCGATTGGGGGGGCTGGGGAGACCCAGTACTTC. The chain is made from TRBV6-5 and TRBJ2-5; the D segment could be TRBD2, given 7 matching bases. CDR1 and CDR2 are read off the germline V gene as MNHEY and SVGAGI. Trimming at the junction amounts to 0 bases on V and 5 bases on J, and the germline ends lie 16 bases apart. CDR3 length: 16 amino acids, cysteine to phenylalanine. Only the CDR3 portion is preserved as DNA: 48 bases, with reading frame beginning at the first base.